The present entry profiles one T cell receptor (beta chain) with its context. Its matching antigen is unknown. PCR involved 60 Vbeta and 13 Jbeta primers. Produced via immunoSEQ multiplex PCR; TCRdb's table is partial and in-frame only. Of more than 150,000 clones detected, roughly 78% appear once; the ten largest clones hold 1%. This CDR3 comprises 13 residues. V lost 7 bases, J lost 4 bases, and 12 bases lay in between. Germline-derived CDR1 and CDR2 are MNHNS and SASEGT. The record originates from a study of cytomegalovirus exposure and HLA in healthy donors. Background on the study: Earlier results showed 117 million unique TCR beta sequences derived from some 190 million T cells. Study-wide results and limits: The productive fraction for most TCR beta V segments was about 90% or about 30% in an earlier analysis. TCR beta sequences reportedly predicted most subjects' HLA-A and HLA-B alleles accurately. Sequencing likely caused a cluster of highly shared sequence variants.

The TCR sequence derives from a woman aged 50 to 65 in good health and CMV-seropositive. The source material was PBMCs. This chain joins TRBV6-1 and TRBJ2-3; D is unresolved. Here the CDR3 reads CASNLNYPDTQYF. The CDR3 DNA is TGTGCCAGCAACTTAAACTATCCAGATACGCAGTATTTT.